This entry is about one T cell receptor beta chain. Its antigen is still unknown. Assay used: immunoSEQ multiplex PCR; TCRdb lists only in-frame clones, some missing. The sample has hundreds of thousands of clones, about 85% seen once. The sample originates from a study of shared clonotypes between healthy human individuals. General study points: Few donors restricted represented genetic and exposure-history diversity.

Germline V gene lookup returns CDR1 SGHNT and CDR2 YYREEE (reference sequence). The CDR3 extends over 13 amino acids. Trimming pared 3 bases from V and 3 bases from J, leaving 10 bases between. This TCR came from a woman aged 40 to 50 in good health. Some clones in this sample may be carry-over from other donors' samples. The chain uses TRBV5-4 and TRBJ2-7; maybe TRBD2 (6 bases). The specimen was PBMCs. For the CDR3, the DNA is TGTGCCAGCAGCTCGTTGACTAGCTACGAGCAGTACTTC. It yields the protein CASSSLTSYEQYF. Using reference TRBV5-4 and TRBJ2-7 for the parts outside the CDR3, the full variable domain is ETGVTQSPTHLIKTRGQQVTLRCSSQSGHNTVSWYQQALGQGPQFIFQYYREEENGRGNFPPRFSGLQFPNYSSELNVNALELDDSALYLCASSSLTSYEQYFGPGTRLTVT.